This T cell receptor (beta chain) originates from a study of sequential checkpoint blockade in melanoma (dated 2019 in TCRdb). Concerning the study at large: In a 1:1 randomization, patients received either first-line nivolumab then ipilimumab (arm A) or ipilimumab then nivolumab (arm B). Maintenance nivolumab came after both trial sequences.

What the treatment or condition label conveys for this sample: randomized to nivolumab then ipilimumab (arm A) or the reverse (arm B). None of the trial patients had been given prior DNA-damaging chemotherapy. A FACS Aria II flow cytometer was used to sort live CD3+CD8+ cells that were negative for CD19 and CD56 from thawed PBMCs. Samples came from patients with melanoma in CheckMate 064, a randomized, open-label phase II trial of sequential checkpoint blockade. Peripheral blood mononuclear cells were obtained through leukapheresis, purified using Ficoll-Paque, and frozen in human serum containing around 10% DMSO. Immediately after sorting, the purity of the sorted blood CD3+CD8+ cells was confirmed to be >95%, and DNA was then extracted. The CDR1 and CDR2 encoded by the germline V gene are LGHNA and YSLEER. After removal of 0 bases from V and 6 bases from J, the junction retains 6 bases not matched to a gene. The CDR3 goes from the cysteine to the phenylalanine over 15 residues. The entry retains the CDR3 DNA only, 45 bases that are in frame from base 1.

Worth noting for this clone: Its antigen is currently not known. No quality values exist for individual bases; no much larger clone is one base distant.

Summary of the overall study and its limitations: Validation of the response-prediction model combining TCR metrics and mutation burden is needed in larger, independent patient cohorts.

TCRbeta CDR3 regions were immunosequenced from genomic DNA with the immunoSEQ Assay. Before high-throughput sequencing, the genomic DNA was amplified using bias-controlled multiplex PCR. In the original analysis: To quantify the absolute abundance of each unique TCRbeta CDR3 region, the sequences were collapsed and filtered. Clonality, defined as 1 minus Pielou's evenness, was calculated using only productive rearrangements. A previously published method was used to identify clones whose frequencies were significantly greater in on-treatment samples than in baseline samples. TCRdb mirrors the immuneACCESS table, restricted to in-frame sequences. Some clones are absent from its copies; in checked studies, under half trace to an unresolved V gene, and the reason for the others is unknown. That table supplies the V and J calls and clone size; D and trimming were determined from the DNA. The table for this sample lists 20,000 or so clones; around 67% of them were counted only once. The ten biggest clones cover approximately 20% of the sample.

The source of this sequence is a human donor with melanoma. The source was CD8+ T cells sorted from blood (inferred from file names), collected from a patient given nivolumab and ipilimumab in sequence. The chain was built from TRBV4-3 and TRBJ1-2; the central 8 bases match TRBD1. DNA sequence: TGCGCCAGCAGCCAAGAGGTTGGACAGGGAAATGGCTACACCTTC. Translated, this is CASSQEVGQGNGYTF.